This T cell receptor beta chain was identified in a study of cytomegalovirus exposure and HLA in healthy donors. As for the study in general: Most genotyped donors, 65% to 85% of around 370, had Caucasian-associated genetic ancestry.

A word on this clone: Its antigen is not identified.

Amplification used 60 Vbeta primers and 13 Jbeta primers. Generated by immunoSEQ multiplex PCR, the TCRdb table keeps only in-frame clones and is missing some. The data show about 170,000 clones, approximately 79% seen once. Healthy bone marrow donors made up the cohort. General study points: Within an earlier analysis, most TCR beta V segments proved productive either about 90% or about 30% of the time. Follow-up analysis later connected one missense variant in DCLRE1C with trimming of TCR beta V- and J-genes.

Looked up from germline, CDR1 is MNHEY and CDR2 is SMNVEV (reference sequence). The CDR3 covers 15 residues. V lost 2 bases, J lost 4 bases, and 14 bases lay in between. This clonotype originated in a male donor in good health and CMV-seronegative. Sequenced input: PBMCs. V usage is TRBV27 and J usage is TRBJ1-1, with D hard to call. Here the CDR3 reads CASSLHEKAGTEAFF. The CDR3 DNA reads TGTGCCAGCAGTTTACACGAAAAGGCGGGCACTGAAGCTTTCTTT.